This TCR beta chain comes out of a study of T cells in Graves' hyperthyroidism and ophthalmopathy. Study-wide points: The model anticipated ophthalmopathy a median about 6.5 months pre-onset.

The sample of blood was obtained at first hyperthyroidism diagnosis (before any ophthalmopathy symptoms). Amplification of TCR beta CDR3 regions used RNA as the template. TCR CDR3 regions were first amplified by RT-PCR with HTBI primers. TCRdb fed the multiplex PCR reads into MiXCR, producing one record per CDR3 protein. This table has fewer than 500,000 distinct CDR3 sequences, 13% appearing once. This clonotype was observed at least ten times. Its antigen is currently unknown. The sequencing sample was made of blood. The source of this sequence is a man aged 25-40 years with Graves' hyperthyroidism that later progressed to Graves' ophthalmopathy.

The DNA of the CDR3 is TGTGCCAGCAGCTTAGTCGGCGGGGGGGCTTTGTTGCAGCTGTTTTTT. Its protein is CASSLVGGGALLQLFF. The rearrangement joins TRBV7-2 to TRBJ2-2; TRBD2 matches at 9 bases. The J segment lost 12 bases and the V segment lost 1 base, leaving 12 bases of the junction unmatched. CDR3 length: 16 amino acids. Germline loops: CDR1 SGHTA, CDR2 FQGNSA.